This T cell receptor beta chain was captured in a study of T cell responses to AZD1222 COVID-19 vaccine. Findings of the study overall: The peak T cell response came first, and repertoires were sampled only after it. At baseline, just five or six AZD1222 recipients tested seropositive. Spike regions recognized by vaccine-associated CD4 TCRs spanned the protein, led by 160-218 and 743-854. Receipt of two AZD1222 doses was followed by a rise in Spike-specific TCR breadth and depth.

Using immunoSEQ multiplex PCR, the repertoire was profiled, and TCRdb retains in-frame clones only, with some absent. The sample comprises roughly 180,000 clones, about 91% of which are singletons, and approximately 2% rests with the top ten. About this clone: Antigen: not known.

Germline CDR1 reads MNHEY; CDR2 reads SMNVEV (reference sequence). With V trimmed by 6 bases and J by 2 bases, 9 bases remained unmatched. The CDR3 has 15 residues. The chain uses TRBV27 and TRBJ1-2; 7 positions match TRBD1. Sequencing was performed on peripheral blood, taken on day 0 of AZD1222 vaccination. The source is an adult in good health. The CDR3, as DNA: TGTGCCAGCAGCACTAGACAGGGCCTCAACTATGGCTACACCTTC. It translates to CASSTRQGLNYGYTF.